This TCR beta chain came from a study of CD8+ T cells in alopecia areata. General study results and limits: There were also resident alphabeta T cells of normal skin sequenced in scalp samples.

The ends were cut back, 4 bases at V and 8 bases at J, with 11 bases in the middle. Germline loops: CDR1 SQVTM, CDR2 ANQGSEA. The CDR3 totals 11 residues. This clone was picked up one time. The antigen is not known. cDNA prepared by RNA extraction and subsequent reverse transcription served as the template for sequencing. This table comes from immunoSEQ multiplex PCR, and its TCRdb copy is limited to in-frame clones, with some not included. The sample consists of 180,000 or so clones, around 63% of them appearing once. This specimen was CD4+ T cells sorted from blood, taken at week 0. This chain joins TRBV29-1 and TRBJ1-2; no definite D call. The sequence was collected from a human donor with alopecia areata. The CDR3 here is CSVAGSGGYTF. Written as DNA, the CDR3 is TGCAGCGTTGCGGGGTCGGGAGGCTACACCTTC. Full variable domain (rest looked up from reference TRBV29-1 and TRBJ1-2): SAVISQKPSRDICQRGTSLTIQCQVDSQVTMMFWYRQQPGQSLTLIATANQGSEATYESGFVIDKFPISRPNLTFSTLTVSNMSPEDSSIYLCSVAGSGGYTFGSGTRLTVV.